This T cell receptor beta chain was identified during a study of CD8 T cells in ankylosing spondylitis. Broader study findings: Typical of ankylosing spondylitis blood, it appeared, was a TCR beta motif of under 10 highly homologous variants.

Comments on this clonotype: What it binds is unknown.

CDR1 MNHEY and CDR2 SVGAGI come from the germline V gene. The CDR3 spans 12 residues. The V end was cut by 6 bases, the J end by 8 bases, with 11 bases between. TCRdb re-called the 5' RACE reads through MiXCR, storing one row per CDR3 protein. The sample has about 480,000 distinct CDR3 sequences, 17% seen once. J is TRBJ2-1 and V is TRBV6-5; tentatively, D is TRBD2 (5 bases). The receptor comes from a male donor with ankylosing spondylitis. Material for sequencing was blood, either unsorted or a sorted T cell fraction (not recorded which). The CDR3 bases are TGTGCCAGCAGCCGACCCGGGGATGAGCAGTTCTTC. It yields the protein CASSRPGDEQFF.